Shown below are 19 T cell receptor beta chains from a single sample sequenced in a study of control samples from healthy donors and cancer patients. Produced via immunoSEQ multiplex PCR; TCRdb's table is partial and in-frame only. This sample yields roughly 59,000 clones, of which roughly 90% are seen a single time; about 1.7% belongs to the top ten. Sequencing input: PBMCs. All receptors come from a middle-aged man with colorectal cancer.

This sequence joins TRBV2 and TRBJ1-5; D is ambiguous. V was clipped by 3 bases and J by 2 bases, with 5 bases between them. Germline V lookup: CDR1 SNHLY, CDR2 FYNNEI. CDR3 length: 13 amino acids. The CDR3 here is CASSEEGNQPQHF. The DNA of the CDR3 is TGTGCCAGCAGTGAGGAGGGCAATCAGCCCCAGCATTTT.

V usage is TRBV11-2 and J usage is TRBJ2-1; TRBD2 aligns across 8 bases. This CDR3 has 16 residues. From germline, CDR1 is SGHAT and CDR2 FQNNGV. V trimming: 6 bases; J trimming: 0 bases; junction bases outside the gene matches: 7. In DNA, the CDR3 is TGTGCCAGCAGGGAGGGGCTAGCGGGCTCCTACAATGAGCAGTTCTTC. Translated: CASREGLAGSYNEQFF.

J is TRBJ1-1 and V is TRBV7-3; D might be TRBD1 (5 bases). The CDR3 has 16 amino acids. Germline CDR1 SGHTA, CDR2 FQGTGA. Trimming removed 4 bases at V and 5 bases at J, with 20 bases between. CDR3 sequence: CASSSLGPRVRTEAFF. CDR3 nucleotide sequence: TGTGCCAGCAGCTCACTGGGACCCCGGGTGAGGACTGAAGCTTTCTTT.

The chain carries TRBV19 and TRBJ2-7, with D tentatively TRBD2 (7 bases). CDR1 LNHDA and CDR2 SQIVND come from the germline V gene (reference sequence). The CDR3 sequence is 15 residues long. V lost 1 base to trimming and J lost 2 bases, with 12 bases between them. The CDR3 loop is CASSIVRGATYEQYF. In DNA form, the CDR3 reads TGTGCCAGTAGTATAGTCCGGGGGGCTACCTACGAGCAGTACTTC.

The chain uses TRBV5-1 and TRBJ1-1, with D possibly TRBD1 on 6 matching bases. Trimming stripped 0 bases from V and 4 bases from J, with 13 bases between. CDR3 length equals 15 residues. Germline loops: CDR1 SGHRS, CDR2 YFSETQ. The CDR3 is CASSLGQGRGTEAFF. In DNA form, the CDR3 reads TGCGCCAGCAGCTTGGGTCAGGGGAGGGGCACTGAAGCTTTCTTT. Variable domain in full (rest from reference TRBV5-1 and TRBJ1-1): KAGVTQTPRYLIKTRGQQVTLSCSPISGHRSVSWYQQTPGQGLQFLFEYFSETQRNKGNFPGRFSGRQFSNSRSEMNVSTLELGDSALYLCASSLGQGRGTEAFFGQGTRLTVV.

V gene TRBV30 combines with J gene TRBJ1-2; D is unresolved. The V gene's germline CDR1 is GTSNPN and CDR2 SVGIG (reference sequence). This CDR3 region has 13 residues. The germline V and J ends were trimmed by 0 bases and 8 bases, with 13 bases remaining between them. The CDR3 reads CAWSVLMGGGYTF. CDR3 DNA: TGTGCCTGGAGTGTACTCATGGGCGGGGGCTACACCTTC.

The chain joins TRBV21-1 to TRBJ2-6. TRBV21-1 is given as a pseudogene. The CDR3 covers 17 residues. CDR3 DNA: TGTGCCAGCAGCAAACTCTACGTGCTGGGAGGGGCCAACGTCCTGACTTTC. Translation: CASSKLYVLGGANVLTF.

This rearrangement joins TRBV3-1 (or the pseudogene TRBV3-2) to TRBJ2-3; D ambiguous. The CDR3 is 14 amino acids. Germline-derived CDR1 and CDR2 are LGHDT and YNNKEL (reference sequence). The V end was cut by 1 base, the J end by 4 bases, with 9 bases between. The CDR3 reads CASSQVQISDTQYF. The CDR3 DNA is TGTGCCAGCAGCCAAGTTCAGATATCAGATACGCAGTATTTT.

The V call is TRBV16, the J call TRBJ1-2; 7 nucleotides line up with TRBD1. CDR1 and CDR2 (germline): KGHSY, FQNENV. The CDR3 runs 17 residues. V gave up 0 bases and J gave up 4 bases; unmatched junction bases: 11. CDR3 sequence (DNA): TGTGCCAGCAGCCAATCGTCAGGGGGTCCCGGGTTCTATGGCTACACCTTC. Its protein is CASSQSSGGPGFYGYTF.

The chain has TRBV7-9 and TRBJ2-5, with D unclear. Germline-derived CDR1 and CDR2 are SEHNR and FQNEAQ (reference sequence). The CDR3 is 13 residues long. V gave up 5 bases and J gave up 5 bases, with 12 bases separating them. Here the CDR3 DNA reads TGTGCCAGCAGCCCCTCAGTAGGGGAGACCCAGTACTTC. Its translation: CASSPSVGETQYF.

This chain connects TRBV6-5 to TRBJ1-1; D gene unclear. V lost 2 bases and J 6 bases, leaving 13 bases between the germline ends. Germline-derived CDR1 and CDR2 are MNHEY and SVGAGI. This CDR3 has 14 residues. CDR3 loop: CASSYHLDNAEAFF. CDR3 DNA: TGTGCCAGCAGTTACCATCTTGACAATGCTGAAGCTTTCTTT.

This clone was recorded once. DNA of the CDR3: TGTGCCAGCAGCCAGTGGACAGGGGGCGGTGAGCAGTTCTTC. Its protein is CASSQWTGGGEQFF. The gene calls are TRBV4-2 and TRBJ2-1; 11 nucleotides agree with TRBD1. CDR1 and CDR2 (germline): LGHNA, YNFKEQ. The CDR3 totals 14 residues. Trimming cost V 3 bases and J 9 bases; bases outside gene matches: 4.

V usage is TRBV10-3 and J usage is TRBJ1-1; 9 positions match TRBD1. CDR3 size: 13 residues. The germline gives CDR1 ENHRY, CDR2 SYGVKD. After removal of 6 bases from V and 5 bases from J, the junction contained 4 bases not matched to a gene. CDR3 nucleotides: TGTGCCATCAGGCGACAGGGGGGGACTGAAGCTTTCTTT. Residues: CAIRRQGGTEAFF.

The rearrangement links TRBV6-2 or TRBV6-3 to TRBJ2-1; D not certain. The CDR3 contains 15 residues. Germline-derived CDR1 and CDR2 are MNHEY and SVGEGT. Trimming removed 0 bases from V and 2 bases from J, with 8 bases in between. The CDR3 is CASSYSLGPYNEQFF. The CDR3 DNA sequence: TGTGCCAGCAGTTACTCCCTTGGACCCTACAATGAGCAGTTCTTC.

CDR3 loop: CASSPLRQGGYETQYF. The CDR3, as DNA: TGTGCCAGCTCACCCCTTCGCCAGGGAGGGTATGAGACCCAGTACTTC. The V call is TRBV18, the J call TRBJ2-5, with 7 bases identical to TRBD2. Germline CDR1 and CDR2: KGHSH and LQKENI. V lost 3 bases and J lost 5; bases outside the gene matches: 12. The CDR3 has 16 amino acids.

This chain connects TRBV3-1 (or the pseudogene TRBV3-2) to TRBJ1-2; no clear D gene. Germline loops: CDR1 LGHDT, CDR2 YNNKEL (reference sequence). The ends were cut back, 2 bases at V and 5 bases at J, with 9 bases in the middle. CDR3 length: 13 residues. CDR3 protein: CASSQLGLYGYTF. CDR3 DNA sequence: TGTGCCAGCAGCCAATTAGGCCTATATGGCTACACCTTC.

A single count supports this clone. The genes are TRBV7-9 and TRBJ1-2; TRBD1 aligns across 12 bases. The CDR3 covers 15 residues. After removal of 3 bases from V and 8 bases from J, the junction contained 7 bases not matched to a gene. Germline assignment: CDR1 SEHNR and CDR2 FQNEAQ (reference sequence). The CDR3 here is CASSFQGQGAIGYTF. The CDR3 DNA reads as TGTGCCAGCAGCTTTCAGGGACAGGGGGCGATCGGCTACACCTTC.

The V and J genes are TRBV6-6 and TRBJ1-3; D gene unclear. Between the trimmed V and J ends, which lost 7 bases and 0 bases, there was a span of 4 bases. CDR1 is MNHNY and CDR2 is SVGAGI in the germline V gene (reference sequence). The CDR3 is 12 amino acids. The CDR3, as DNA: TGTGCCAGCACGAGCTCTGGAAACACCATATATTTT. It encodes CASTSSGNTIYF.

The chain couples TRBV7-6 to TRBJ2-1; D call uncertain. V lost 1 base and J lost 6, with 4 bases in between. In germline, CDR1 is SGHVS, CDR2 FNYEAQ. The CDR3 extends over 12 amino acids. Here the CDR3 reads CASSLVGNEQFF. The DNA of the CDR3 is TGTGCCAGCAGCTTAGTGGGCAATGAGCAGTTCTTC.